This T cell receptor (beta chain) was documented in a study of T cell responses to AZD1222 COVID-19 vaccine. On this clone itself: Its specificity is not known.

Sequenced by immunoSEQ multiplex PCR; TCRdb stores in-frame clones only, minus some. The sample shows about 150,000 clones, around 88% of them seen only once. CDR3 length equals 18 residues. J lost 0 bases, V lost 5 bases, and 8 bases had no gene match. Germline CDR1 is SGHTA and CDR2 is FQGNSA. Study observations and caveats: At baseline, just 5 or 6 AZD1222 recipients tested seropositive.

The chain recombines TRBV7-2 with TRBJ1-3; 12 bases agree with TRBD1. The sequence was obtained from an adult in good health. Sequences were derived from peripheral blood, sampled on day 0 of AZD1222 vaccination. The CDR3 protein is CASSANRDRGPSGNTIYF. In nucleotides, the CDR3 is TGTGCCAGCAGCGCGAACCGGGACAGGGGGCCCTCTGGAAACACCATATATTTT.